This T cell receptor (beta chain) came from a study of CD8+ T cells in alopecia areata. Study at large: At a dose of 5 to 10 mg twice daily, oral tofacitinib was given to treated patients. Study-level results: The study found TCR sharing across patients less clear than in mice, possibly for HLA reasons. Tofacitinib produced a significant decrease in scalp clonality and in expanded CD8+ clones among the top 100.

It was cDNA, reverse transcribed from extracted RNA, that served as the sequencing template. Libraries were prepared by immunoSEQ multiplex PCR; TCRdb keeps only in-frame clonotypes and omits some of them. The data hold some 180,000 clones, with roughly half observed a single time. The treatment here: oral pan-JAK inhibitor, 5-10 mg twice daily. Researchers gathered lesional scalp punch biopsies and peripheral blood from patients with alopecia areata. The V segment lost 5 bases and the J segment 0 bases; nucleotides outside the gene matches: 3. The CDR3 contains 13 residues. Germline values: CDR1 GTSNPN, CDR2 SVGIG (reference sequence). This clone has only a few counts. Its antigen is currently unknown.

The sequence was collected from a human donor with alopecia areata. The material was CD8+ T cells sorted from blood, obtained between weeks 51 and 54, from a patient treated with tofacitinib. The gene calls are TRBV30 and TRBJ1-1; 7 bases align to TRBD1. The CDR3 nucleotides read TGTGCCTGGGTAGGGGGCTTGAACACTGAAGCTTTCTTT. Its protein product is CAWVGGLNTEAFF.